The sequence of this TCR beta chain was determined in a study of shared clonotypes between healthy human individuals. Here immunoSEQ multiplex PCR was the method, and the copy in TCRdb shows in-frame clones only, minus some. Here the sample spans around 510,000 clones, approximately 95% being singletons. The CDR3 sequence is 15 residues long. Trimming removed 5 bases from V and 6 bases from J; junction bases left unmatched: 4. Germline V gene lookup returns CDR1 SGHTA and CDR2 FQGTGA. The specimen was naive CD4+ T cells sorted from blood. Subset specified: CD45RA+ positively selected. The sequence came from a woman in her 30s in good health. The J gene is TRBJ2-2, the V gene TRBV7-3; 12 positions match TRBD2. CDR3 amino acids: CASSTSGRNAGELFF. CDR3 DNA: TGTGCCAGCAGCACTAGCGGGAGGAATGCCGGGGAGCTGTTTTTT.